Listed here is a single TCR beta chain. This table comes from immunoSEQ multiplex PCR, and its TCRdb copy is limited to in-frame clones, with some not included. The table has over 9,000 clones, about 80% seen once. This entry is derived from a study of T cell repertoires in ileal Crohn's disease. The time point denotes: neoterminal ileum biopsy at postoperative endoscopy, about 6 months after surgery. There are 15 residues in the CDR3. V lost 0 bases and J lost 4, with 12 bases in between. Germline V lookup: CDR1 LGHNA, CDR2 YSLEER. This TCR was sampled from an adult with Crohn's disease. Sequencing was carried out using ileal tissue. This sequence joins TRBV4-3 and TRBJ1-2; the D gene is possibly TRBD1 (6 bases). The CDR3: CASSQEVTGLYGYTF. The DNA for the CDR3 is TGCGCCAGCAGCCAAGAAGTGACAGGACTCTATGGCTACACCTTC.